The sequence of this T cell receptor (beta chain) was determined in a study of shared T cell receptors in the human thymus. The germline gives CDR1 MGHDK, CDR2 SYGVNS. The CDR3 has 16 residues. The V gene end was trimmed by 4 bases and the J gene end by 4 bases; junction bases not matched to a gene: 8. Clones were sequenced by immunoSEQ multiplex PCR, and TCRdb holds only the in-frame ones, with some missing. The data contain hundreds of thousands of clones, 88% of them singletons. These records were also assigned to another study, of human thymus T cells. That study reports: Thymic tissue was derived from resections collected during corrective heart surgery. Biased V and J segment usage appeared in thymus and peripheral blood.

The chain uses TRBV25-1 and TRBJ2-7, with TRBD1 identical over 12 bases. The receptor was derived from a boy in the first two years of life with a congenital heart defect. Material for sequencing was thymocytes. The CDR3 protein is CASSANPGQGAYEQYF. In DNA form, the CDR3 reads TGTGCCAGCAGTGCAAATCCGGGACAGGGGGCTTACGAGCAGTACTTC.